The clone carrying this T cell receptor (beta chain) was picked up many times. The sample comes from a study of T cells in Graves' hyperthyroidism and ophthalmopathy. Authors of the study amplified TCR beta CDR3 regions from RNA transcripts. First-round RT-PCR of the TCR CDR3 relied on the HTBI primer set. Each CDR3 protein gets one entry after TCRdb re-called the multiplex PCR reads with MiXCR. Among over 200,000 distinct CDR3 sequences listed, 18% were seen once. The V and J ends lost 3 bases and 7 bases respectively, with 9 bases between them. This CDR3 has 13 amino acids. Germline values: CDR1 ENHRY, CDR2 SYGVKD.

This clonotype was sampled from a man aged 40-50 years with Graves' hyperthyroidism. The gene calls are TRBV10-3 and TRBJ2-2; D unclear. Sequenced input: blood. CDR3 loop: CAISEPPNGELFF. CDR3 in DNA: TGTGCCATCAGTGAACCGCCGAACGGGGAGCTGTTTTTT.